A selection of T cell receptor beta chains follows, all from one sample in a study of OX40 agonist ivuxolimab in advanced cancers. Clones were sequenced by immunoSEQ multiplex PCR, and TCRdb holds only the in-frame ones, with some missing. This table holds about 76,000 clones, about 88% found once. Material: CD4+ or CD8+ T cells sorted from blood, obtained in a trial of the OX40 agonist ivuxolimab. These receptors were collected from an adult with an advanced solid tumor such as melanoma, head and neck, liver or kidney cancer. Each CDR3 is given with its conserved first and last residue. The D gene is left open where the match is weak. The size of a clone is reported for some rows only, either as once, few or many, or as a class for expanded clones.

j_gene | d_gene | abundance | v_gene | CDR3nt | CDR3aa
TRBJ1-2 | - | few | TRBV19 | TGTGCCAGTAGTATAGGAGAACCCTATGGCTACACCTTC | CASSIGEPYGYTF
TRBJ2-1 | - | - | TRBV4-2 | TGTGCCAGCAGCCAACCCAAGGTTACAGATGAGCAGTTCTTC | CASSQPKVTDEQFF
TRBJ1-6 | - | - | TRBV2 | TGTGCCAGCGTCGGATTGAGCTCCTATAATTCACCCCTCCACTTT | CASVGLSSYNSPLHF
TRBJ1-2 | - | - | TRBV19 | TGTGCCAGTAGTCCTCGGGGTCTTGTTGGCTACACCTTC | CASSPRGLVGYTF
TRBJ2-3 | - | - | TRBV7-3 | TGTGCCAGCAGCTCCCTCCTGGACGGGAGCACAGATACGCAGTATTTT | CASSSLLDGSTDTQYF
TRBJ1-1 | - | - | TRBV6-5 | TGTGCCAGCAGGACTCGAGACCTTCAAGCTTTCTTT | CASRTRDLQAFF
TRBJ2-5 | - | few | TRBV19 | TGTGCCAGTTCCCCGGCTGGGGAGACCCAGTACTTC | CASSPAGETQYF
TRBJ2-3 | - | - | TRBV7-2 | TGTGCCAGCAGCTCCACCTCGGTCACAGATACGCAGTATTTT | CASSSTSVTDTQYF
TRBJ2-1 | TRBD2 | - | TRBV5-1 | TGCGCCAGCAGCTTGTCGTCTAGCGGCGAGTCCGGGAAGTTCTTC | CASSLSSSGESGKFF
TRBJ1-1 | TRBD1 | few | TRBV18 | TGTGCCAGCTCACCAGACAGGGGTTCGTCGGCTTTCTTT | CASSPDRGSSAFF
TRBJ1-5 | TRBD1 | once | TRBV27 | TGTGCCAGCAGTCCCCGGGACAGGGGGGTGTACGGCAATCAGCCCCAGCATTTT | CASSPRDRGVYGNQPQHF
TRBJ2-3 | TRBD2 | - | TRBV28 | TGTGCCAGCAGTTTCCTAGCGGCTAGCACAGATACGCAGTATTTT | CASSFLAASTDTQYF
TRBJ1-5 | TRBD1 | - | TRBV18 | TGTGCCAGCTCACCAGGGACAGGCGATCAGCCCCAGCATTTT | CASSPGTGDQPQHF
TRBJ1-6 | - | - | TRBV23-1 | TGCGCCAGCAGTCGGGGGGCCATCTCGCATTTTTCCCCCCTCCACTTT | CASSRGAISHFSPLHF
TRBJ2-5 | TRBD2 | once | TRBV9 | TGTGCCAGCAGCGTAACTGGGGGACTAGCGGGGGCCCAAGAGACCCAGTACTTC | CASSVTGGLAGAQETQYF
TRBJ2-5 | - | - | TRBV5-4 | TGTGCCAGCAGCCCCAGCATGAGAGGGGGTCATGTAGAGACCCAGTACTTC | CASSPSMRGGHVETQYF
TRBJ1-2 | - | few | TRBV4-3 | TGCGCCAGCAGCCAGGATCTACGGGCCACAAGAAGGTACAATACCGGTGGCTACACCTTC | CASSQDLRATRRYNTGGYTF
TRBJ2-3 | - | - | TRBV7-9 | TGTGCCAGCAGCCCTGGGGGCGGATTCCCAGATACGCAGTATTTT | CASSPGGGFPDTQYF
TRBJ2-5 | - | - | TRBV4-2 | TGTGCCAGCAGCCAAGGGGGGCTGATGCAAGAGACCCAGTACTTC | CASSQGGLMQETQYF
TRBJ2-5 | - | - | TRBV19 | TGTGCCAGTAGTACCCGCGGCAGGGTATGGGAGACCCAGTACTTC | CASSTRGRVWETQYF